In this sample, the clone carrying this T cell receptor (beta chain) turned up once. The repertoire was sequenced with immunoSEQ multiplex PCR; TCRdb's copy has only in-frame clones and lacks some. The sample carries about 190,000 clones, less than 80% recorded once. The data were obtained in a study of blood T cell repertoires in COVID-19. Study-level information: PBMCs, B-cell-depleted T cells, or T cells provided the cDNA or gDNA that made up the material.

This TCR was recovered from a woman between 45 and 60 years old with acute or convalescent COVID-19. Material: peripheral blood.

The CDR3 region is CSVDFLGGGFYNEQFF. The CDR3 nucleotides read TGCAGCGTTGACTTCTTAGGGGGCGGTTTCTACAATGAGCAGTTCTTC. This sequence joins TRBV29-1 and TRBJ2-1; 7 nucleotides align to TRBD1. V trimming: 3 bases; J trimming: 3 bases; junction bases outside the gene matches: 11. The CDR3 length is 16 residues. Germline CDR1 and CDR2: SQVTM and ANQGSEA.